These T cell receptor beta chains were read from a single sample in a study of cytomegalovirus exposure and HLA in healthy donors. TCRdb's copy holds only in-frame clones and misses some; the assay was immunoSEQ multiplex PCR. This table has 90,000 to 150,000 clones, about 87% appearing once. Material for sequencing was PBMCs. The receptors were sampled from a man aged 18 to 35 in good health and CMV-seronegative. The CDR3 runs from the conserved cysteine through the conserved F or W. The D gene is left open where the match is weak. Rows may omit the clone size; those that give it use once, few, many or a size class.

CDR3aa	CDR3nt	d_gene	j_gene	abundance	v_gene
CASSSTSGSPNEQFF	TGTGCCAGCAGCTCGACTAGCGGGTCCCCCAATGAGCAGTTCTTC	TRBD2	TRBJ2-1	.	TRBV6-1
CSASKETQYF	TGCAGTGCTAGTAAAGAGACCCAGTACTTC	.	TRBJ2-5	.	TRBV20-1
CASSILSGTGGAFFGNTIYF	TGTGCCAGTAGTATTCTCTCCGGGACAGGGGGCGCCTTTTTTGGAAACACCATATATTTT	TRBD1	TRBJ1-3	.	TRBV19
CASSLQGANTEAFF	TGTGCCAGTAGTCTACAGGGGGCTAACACTGAAGCTTTCTTT	TRBD1	TRBJ1-1	.	TRBV19
CASRLGQGVMEPQHF	TGTGCCAGCAGACTGGGACAGGGGGTAATGGAGCCCCAGCATTTT	TRBD1	TRBJ1-5	few	TRBV2
CASRETGGFGGYTF	TGTGCCAGCAGGGAGACAGGGGGCTTCGGGGGCTACACCTTC	TRBD1	TRBJ1-2	.	TRBV2
CASSHKSDSKNEKLFF	TGCGCCAGCAGCCACAAATCGGACAGCAAGAATGAAAAACTGTTTTTT	.	TRBJ1-4	.	TRBV4-1
CASGNSGYEQYF	TGTGCCAGTGGAAACAGCGGTTACGAGCAGTACTTC	.	TRBJ2-7	.	TRBV19
CASTKDRAGYTF	TGTGCCAGCACCAAGGACAGGGCCGGCTACACCTTC	TRBD1	TRBJ1-2	.	TRBV6-5
CASRPTGKDTEAFF	TGTGCCAGCAGGCCAACAGGGAAGGACACTGAAGCTTTCTTT	.	TRBJ1-1	.	TRBV28
CASSPEGIAANYGYTF	TGTGCCAGCAGCCCGGAGGGCATCGCGGCTAACTATGGCTACACCTTC	.	TRBJ1-2	.	TRBV5-8
CASSEARRQDYGYTF	TGTGCCAGCAGTGAAGCGCGACGACAGGACTATGGCTACACCTTC	.	TRBJ1-2	.	TRBV2
CASSSGFSTYEQYF	TGTGCCAGCAGCTCAGGGTTCTCGACCTACGAGCAGTACTTC	.	TRBJ2-7	.	TRBV28
CASSSLGGRKGGYTF	TGTGCCAGCAGCTCGTTGGGCGGGAGGAAAGGCGGCTACACCTTC	.	TRBJ1-2	few	TRBV7-2
CASSLLPPWPQHF	TGTGCCAGTAGTCTCCTCCCTCCGTGGCCCCAGCATTTT	.	TRBJ1-5	.	TRBV19
CASSDVLLLSTDTQYF	TGTGCCAGCAGTGATGTCTTACTACTGAGCACAGATACGCAGTATTTT	.	TRBJ2-3	.	TRBV2
CASSYFLGANTGELFF	TGTGCCAGCAGTTACTTTTTGGGGGCGAATACCGGGGAGCTGTTTTTT	.	TRBJ2-2	.	TRBV28
CASSLYYPRGTNYEQYF	TGTGCCAGCAGTTTATATTACCCCAGGGGTACTAACTACGAGCAGTACTTC	.	TRBJ2-7	once	TRBV27
CASSPIAEGNTEAFF	TGCGCCAGCAGCCCAATTGCCGAGGGGAACACTGAAGCTTTCTTT	.	TRBJ1-1	.	TRBV4-3
CASSILAGHNEQFF	TGTGCCAGCAGTATCCTAGCGGGTCACAATGAGCAGTTCTTC	TRBD2	TRBJ2-1	.	TRBV6-4